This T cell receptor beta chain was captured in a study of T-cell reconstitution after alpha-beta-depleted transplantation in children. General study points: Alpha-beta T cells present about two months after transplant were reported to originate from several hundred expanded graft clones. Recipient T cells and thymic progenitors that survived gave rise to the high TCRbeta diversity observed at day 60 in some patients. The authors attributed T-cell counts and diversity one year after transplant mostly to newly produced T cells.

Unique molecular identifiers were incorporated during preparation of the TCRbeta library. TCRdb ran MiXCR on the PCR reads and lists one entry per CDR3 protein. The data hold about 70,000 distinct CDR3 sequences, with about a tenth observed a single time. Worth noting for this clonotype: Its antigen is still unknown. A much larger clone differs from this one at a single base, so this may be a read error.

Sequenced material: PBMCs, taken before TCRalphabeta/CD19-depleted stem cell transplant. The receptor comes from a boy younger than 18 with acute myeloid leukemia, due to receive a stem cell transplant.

Written as DNA, the CDR3 is TGTGCCAGCAGACCCTACAGGGGGAGCGGCAGCACAGATACGCAGTATTTT. Its protein product is CASRPYRGSGSTDTQYF. The chain is built from TRBV12-3 or TRBV12-4 and TRBJ2-3; 8 positions match TRBD1. The V segment lost 6 bases and the J segment 0 bases; nucleotides outside the gene matches: 11. The CDR3 runs to 17 residues.